Detailed here is one TCR beta chain. The table came from immunoSEQ multiplex PCR; TCRdb's copy has only in-frame clones and leaves some out. There are about 130,000 clones in the sample; about 92% occur only once, and 2.1% lies in the top ten. CDR3 size: 12 residues. Germline-derived CDR1 and CDR2 are MGHDK and SYGVNS. V lost 2 bases and J lost 5, with 6 bases in between. This sample stems from a study of control samples from healthy donors and cancer patients. This chain connects TRBV25-1 to TRBJ1-2; D gene unclear. Sequenced material: blood. The receptor was isolated from a woman in her fifties or sixties in good health. CDR3 residues: CASSEGSYGYTF. The DNA of the CDR3 is TGTGCCAGCAGTGAAGGAAGTTATGGCTACACCTTC.